This T cell receptor beta chain was sequenced in a study of blood T cell repertoires in COVID-19. For the study at large: Both acute and convalescent COVID-19 samples were obtained from the United States, Italy and Spain. PBMCs, B-cell-depleted T cells, or T cells provided the cDNA or gDNA that made up the material.

The study assigned cohorts using participant-reported clinical history. Recovery among Cohort 3 donors was established by two negative PCRs, clearance, or symptom resolution. Some clones are missing from TCRdb's copy, which holds only in-frame ones; the method was immunoSEQ multiplex PCR. Of 150,000 to 200,000 clones detected, approximately 81% appear once; the ten largest clones hold around 18%. The V and J ends lost 5 bases and 6 bases, in that order; junction bases with no gene match: 12. The CDR3 contains 16 residues. CDR1 is SGHRS, CDR2 YFSETQ, per germline. This clonotype originated in a man aged 55 to 70 who had recovered from COVID-19. Sequencing used PBMCs or T cells enriched from blood (not recorded which). The rearrangement uses TRBV5-1 and TRBJ2-2, with 8 bases identical to TRBD1. The DNA for the CDR3 is TGCGCCAGCAGTTTCCGGGACAGGAGTTTCCCCGGGGAGCTGTTTTTT. The encoded protein is CASSFRDRSFPGELFF. The whole variable domain, filled in from reference TRBV5-1 and TRBJ2-2, reads KAGVTQTPRYLIKTRGQQVTLSCSPISGHRSVSWYQQTPGQGLQFLFEYFSETQRNKGNFPGRFSGRQFSNSRSEMNVSTLELGDSALYLCASSFRDRSFPGELFFGEGSRLTVL.